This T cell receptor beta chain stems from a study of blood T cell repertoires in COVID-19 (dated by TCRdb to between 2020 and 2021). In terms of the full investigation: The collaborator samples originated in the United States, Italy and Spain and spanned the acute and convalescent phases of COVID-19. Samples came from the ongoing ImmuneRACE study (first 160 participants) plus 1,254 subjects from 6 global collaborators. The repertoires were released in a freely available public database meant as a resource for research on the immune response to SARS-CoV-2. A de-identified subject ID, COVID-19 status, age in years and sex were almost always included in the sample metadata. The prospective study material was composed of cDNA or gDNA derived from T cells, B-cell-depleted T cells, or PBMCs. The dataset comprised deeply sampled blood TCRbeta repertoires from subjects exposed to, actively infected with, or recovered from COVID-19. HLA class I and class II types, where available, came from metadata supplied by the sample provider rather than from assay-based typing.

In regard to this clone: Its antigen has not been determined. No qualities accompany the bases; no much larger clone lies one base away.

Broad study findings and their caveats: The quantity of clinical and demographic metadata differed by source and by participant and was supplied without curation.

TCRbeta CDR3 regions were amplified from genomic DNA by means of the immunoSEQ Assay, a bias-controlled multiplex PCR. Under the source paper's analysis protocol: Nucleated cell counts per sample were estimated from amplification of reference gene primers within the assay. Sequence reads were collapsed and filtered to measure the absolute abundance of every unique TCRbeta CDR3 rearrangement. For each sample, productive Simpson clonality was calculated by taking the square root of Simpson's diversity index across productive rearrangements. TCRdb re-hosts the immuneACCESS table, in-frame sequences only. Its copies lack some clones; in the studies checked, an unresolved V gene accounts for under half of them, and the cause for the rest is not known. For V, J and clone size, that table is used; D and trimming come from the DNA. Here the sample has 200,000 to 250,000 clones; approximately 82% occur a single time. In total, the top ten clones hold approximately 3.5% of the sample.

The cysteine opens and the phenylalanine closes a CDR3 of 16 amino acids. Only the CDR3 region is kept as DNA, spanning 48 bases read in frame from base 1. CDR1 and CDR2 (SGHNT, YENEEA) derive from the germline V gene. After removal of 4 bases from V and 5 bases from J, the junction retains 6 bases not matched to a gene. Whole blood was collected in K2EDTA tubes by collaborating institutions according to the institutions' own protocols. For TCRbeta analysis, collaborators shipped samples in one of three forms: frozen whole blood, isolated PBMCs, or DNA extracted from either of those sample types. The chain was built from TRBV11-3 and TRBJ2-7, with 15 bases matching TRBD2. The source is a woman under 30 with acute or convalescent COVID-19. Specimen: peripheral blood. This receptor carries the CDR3 CASSSGLAGGVHEQYF. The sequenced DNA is TGTGCCAGCAGCTCCGGACTAGCGGGAGGGGTCCACGAGCAGTACTTC. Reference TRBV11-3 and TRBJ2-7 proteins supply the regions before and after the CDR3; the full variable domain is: EAGVVQSPRYKIIEKKQPVAFWCNPISGHNTLYWYLQNLGQGPELLIRYENEEAVDDSQLPKDRFSAERLKGVDSTLKIQPAELGDSAVYLCASSSGLAGGVHEQYFGPGTRLTVT.